Below, 9 T cell receptor beta chains from the same sample are listed, as sequenced in a study of technical replicates of blood from a handful of donors. Assay: immunoSEQ multiplex PCR; the TCRdb copy retains only in-frame clones and omits some. The sample lists about 12,000 clones; around 95% were seen once. The sequenced material came from PBMCs. All receptors come from a human donor in good health.

The rearrangement links TRBV27 to TRBJ1-4; TRBD1 matches at 7 bases. V trimming: 3 bases; J trimming: 7 bases; junction bases outside the gene matches: 17. Per the germline V gene, CDR1 is MNHEY and CDR2 is SMNVEV (reference sequence). The CDR3 sequence is 18 residues long. This CDR3 is CASSFEPHTTGKGEKLFF. In nucleotides, the CDR3 is TGTGCCAGCAGTTTCGAACCGCATACGACAGGGAAAGGTGAAAAACTGTTTTTT.

The chain is built from TRBV7-9 and TRBJ2-1; D gene uncertain. CDR3 length equals 12 residues. Germline CDR1 is SEHNR and CDR2 is FQNEAQ (reference sequence). V gave up 5 bases and J gave up 7 bases, with 9 bases separating them. The CDR3 nucleotides are TGTGCCAGCAGCCTATCCGGGAATGAGCAGTTCTTC. This translates into CASSLSGNEQFF.

The rearrangement uses TRBV27 and TRBJ2-7; D gene uncertain. This CDR3 comprises 13 residues. V dropped 3 bases and J dropped 2 bases, with 8 bases sitting between them. Germline CDR1 reads MNHEY; CDR2 reads SMNVEV (reference sequence). In DNA, the CDR3 is TGTGCCAGCAGTTTGGGCCGGCCCTACGAGCAGTACTTC. It translates to CASSLGRPYEQYF.

The CDR3 protein is CSVSEFYEQYF. The CDR3, as DNA: TGCAGCGTTTCCGAGTTTTACGAGCAGTACTTC. The chain joins TRBV29-1 to TRBJ2-7, with D unclear. Germline loops: CDR1 SQVTM, CDR2 ANQGSEA. This CDR3 spans 11 amino acids. V was trimmed by 5 bases and J by 4 bases, leaving 9 bases between them.

This chain uses TRBV5-6 with TRBJ2-7; D might be TRBD1 (6 bases). The germline gives CDR1 SGHDT, CDR2 YYEEEE. The ends were cut back, 0 bases at V and 5 bases at J, with 12 bases in the middle. This CDR3 spans 14 amino acids. In DNA, the CDR3 is TGTGCCAGCAGCTTGGCTGGGGGCCTCGACGAGCAGTACTTC. Protein product: CASSLAGGLDEQYF. Full variable domain (rest looked up from reference TRBV5-6 and TRBJ2-7): DAGVTQSPTHLIKTRGQQVTLRCSPKSGHDTVSWYQQALGQGPQFIFQYYEEEERQRGNFPDRFSGHQFPNYSSELNVNALLLGDSALYLCASSLAGGLDEQYFGPGTRLTVT.

The table lists this clone with a count of one. The chain is built from TRBV28 and TRBJ1-1; no clear D gene. V lost 5 bases and J lost 2, with 15 bases in between. This CDR3 is built from 15 residues. The germline V gene has CDR1 MDHEN and CDR2 SYDVKM. This CDR3 is CASSAPGEGNTEAFF. The CDR3, as DNA: TGTGCCAGCAGTGCTCCTGGCGAGGGTAACACTGAAGCTTTCTTT.

This chain links TRBV7-2 with TRBJ1-4; 8 bases map to TRBD1. V trimming: 4 bases; J trimming: 3 bases; junction bases outside the gene matches: 4. The CDR3 runs to 15 residues. The V gene's germline CDR1 is SGHTA and CDR2 FQGNSA. CDR3 DNA sequence: TGTGCCAGCAGCTCAAGACAGGGGTCTAATGAAAAACTGTTTTTT. Translation gives CASSSRQGSNEKLFF.

This chain links TRBV5-8 with TRBJ1-3; the D gene is possibly TRBD1 (5 bases). V was clipped by 1 base and J by 1 base, with 9 bases between them. This CDR3 is 15 amino acids long. Germline lookup yields CDR1 SGHTS and CDR2 YDEGEE. The CDR3 region has the DNA TGTGCCAGCAGCTTGCAGGGATGGTCTGGAAACACCATATATTTT. Protein: CASSLQGWSGNTIYF.

The genes are TRBV28 and TRBJ1-5, with 7 bases aligning to TRBD1. The V segment lost 7 bases and the J segment 5 bases; nucleotides outside the gene matches: 8. There are 14 residues in the CDR3. Germline V CDR1 and CDR2: MDHEN, SYDVKM. CDR3 loop: CASTIGQGDQPQHF. The CDR3 coding sequence is TGTGCCAGCACCATCGGGCAGGGGGATCAGCCCCAGCATTTT.